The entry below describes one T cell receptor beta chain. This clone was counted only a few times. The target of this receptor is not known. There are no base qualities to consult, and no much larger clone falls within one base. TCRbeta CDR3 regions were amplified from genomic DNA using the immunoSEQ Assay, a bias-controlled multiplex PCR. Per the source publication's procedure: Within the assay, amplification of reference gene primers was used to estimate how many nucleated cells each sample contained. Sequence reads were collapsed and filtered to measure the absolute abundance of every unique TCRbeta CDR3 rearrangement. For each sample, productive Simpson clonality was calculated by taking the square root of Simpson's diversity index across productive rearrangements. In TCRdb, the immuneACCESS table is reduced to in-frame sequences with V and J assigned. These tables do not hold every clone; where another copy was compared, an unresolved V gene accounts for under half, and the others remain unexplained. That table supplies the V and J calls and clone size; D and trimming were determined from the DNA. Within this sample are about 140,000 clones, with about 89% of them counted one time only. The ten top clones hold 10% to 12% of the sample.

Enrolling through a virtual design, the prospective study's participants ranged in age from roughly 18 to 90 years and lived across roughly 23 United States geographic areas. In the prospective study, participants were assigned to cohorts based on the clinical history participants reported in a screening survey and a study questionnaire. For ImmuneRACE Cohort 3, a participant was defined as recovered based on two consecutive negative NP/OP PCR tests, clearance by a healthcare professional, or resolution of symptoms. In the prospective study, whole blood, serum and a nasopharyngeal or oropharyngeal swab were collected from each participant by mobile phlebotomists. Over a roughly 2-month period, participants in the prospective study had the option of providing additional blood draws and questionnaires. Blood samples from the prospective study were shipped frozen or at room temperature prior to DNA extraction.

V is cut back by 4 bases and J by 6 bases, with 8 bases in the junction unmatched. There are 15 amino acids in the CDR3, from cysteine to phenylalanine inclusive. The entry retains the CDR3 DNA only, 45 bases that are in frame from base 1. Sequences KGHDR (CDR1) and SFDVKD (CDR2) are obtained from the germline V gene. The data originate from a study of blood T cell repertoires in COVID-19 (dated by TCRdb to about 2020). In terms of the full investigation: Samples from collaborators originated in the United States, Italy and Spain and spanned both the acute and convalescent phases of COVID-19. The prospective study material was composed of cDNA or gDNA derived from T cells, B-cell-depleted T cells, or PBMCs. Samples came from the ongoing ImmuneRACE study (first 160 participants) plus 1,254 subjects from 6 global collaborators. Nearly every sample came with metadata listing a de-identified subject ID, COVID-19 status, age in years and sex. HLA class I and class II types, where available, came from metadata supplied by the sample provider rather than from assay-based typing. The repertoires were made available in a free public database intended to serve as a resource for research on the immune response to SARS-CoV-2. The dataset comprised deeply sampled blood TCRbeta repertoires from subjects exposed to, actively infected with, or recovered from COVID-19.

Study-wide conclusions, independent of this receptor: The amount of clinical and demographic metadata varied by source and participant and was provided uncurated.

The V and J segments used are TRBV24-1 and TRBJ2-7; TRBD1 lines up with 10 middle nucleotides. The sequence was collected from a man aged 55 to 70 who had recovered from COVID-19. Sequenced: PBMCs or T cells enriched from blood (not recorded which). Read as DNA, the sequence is TGTGCCACCAGTGAGGCCGGGACAGGGGTTTCCGAGCAGTACTTC. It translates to CATSEAGTGVSEQYF.